This T cell receptor (beta chain) was captured by sequencing in a study of T-cell memory formation after mild COVID-19. Across the study: Largely, the TCR clusters proved donor specific.

In regard to this clonotype: As yet, its antigen is unknown.

Germline V lookup: CDR1 DFQATT, CDR2 SNEGSKA (reference sequence). Trimming stripped 5 bases from V and 2 bases from J, with 10 bases between. The CDR3 consists of 13 residues. Study-level results: Contracting clones, day 15 to 85, had balanced CD4/CD8, and later expanders favored CD4+. Clones that contracted clustered mainly in CM and EM if CD4+ and in EMRA if CD8+.

5'RACE, which relied on constant-segment primers, yielded TCR alpha and TCR beta cDNA libraries carrying sample barcodes and UMIs. In TCRdb, the 5' RACE reads were re-called with MiXCR into one record per CDR3 protein. The sample lists around 150,000 distinct CDR3 sequences, 14% occurring once. The chain carries TRBV20-1 and TRBJ2-1; D call uncertain. Input material: PBMCs or a T cell subset sorted from them (not recorded which). The TCR sequence derives from an adult woman who had mild COVID-19 (a few samples of this study predate the infection). Cell type and time point are not known. The CDR3 DNA reads TGCAGTGCTGGCCGGGCTACCTACAATGAGCAGTTCTTC. This sequence encodes CSAGRATYNEQFF.